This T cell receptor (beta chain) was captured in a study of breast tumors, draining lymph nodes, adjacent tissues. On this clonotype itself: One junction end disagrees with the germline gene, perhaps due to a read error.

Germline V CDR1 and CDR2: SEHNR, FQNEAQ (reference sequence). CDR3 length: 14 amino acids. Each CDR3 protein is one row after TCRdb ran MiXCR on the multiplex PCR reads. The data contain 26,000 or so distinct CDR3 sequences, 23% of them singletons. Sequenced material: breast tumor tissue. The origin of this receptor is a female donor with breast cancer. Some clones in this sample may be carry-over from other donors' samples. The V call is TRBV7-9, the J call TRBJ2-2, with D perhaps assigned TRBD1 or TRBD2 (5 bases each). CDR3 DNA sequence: TGTGCCAGCAGCCTAGGCGCGGACACCGGGGAGCCGTTTTTT. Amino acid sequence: CASSLGADTGEPFF.